Each of the 6 T cell receptor beta chains below was sequenced from the same sample in a study of beta chain features in type 1 diabetes (dated by TCRdb to the late 2010s). The library was obtained by the immunoSEQ multiplex PCR assay. All of the isolated RNA was reverse transcribed with the High Capacity cDNA Reverse Transcription Kit, so expressed TCRB transcripts were sequenced. Here the immuneACCESS table is served through TCRdb, limited to in-frame sequences with V and J called. Missing clones are a known gap in these copies; in checked studies unresolved V genes cover under half, and the rest lacks a known reason. This sample gives around 170,000 clones in total; 7.5% to 10% of them show up just once. The top ten clones comprise 2.3% of the sample. Input material: central memory CD4+ T cells from blood. Receptor source: a woman younger than 35 in good health.

This rearrangement joins TRBV10-3 to TRBJ1-1; D gene ambiguous. Germline loops: CDR1 ENHRY, CDR2 SYGVKD. The CDR3 contains 13 residues. The germline V and J ends were trimmed by 10 bases and 1 base, with 13 bases remaining between them. The CDR3 here is CATRQEGNTEAFF. The CDR3 region has the DNA TGTGCCACCCGACAAGAAGGGAACACTGAAGCTTTCTTT.

Details on this clone: One end of the junction fails to match germline, which may point to a read error. The sample contains more than one DNA sequence encoding this CDR3. The CDR3 region has the DNA TGCGCCTGGAGTCAGGGACAGGACTATGGCTACACCTTC. Protein: CAWSQGQDYGYTF. This chain uses TRBV30 with TRBJ1-2, with TRBD1 matching over 8 bases. The CDR3 totals 13 residues. Germline-derived CDR1 and CDR2 are GTSNPN and SVGIG (reference sequence).

The chain carries TRBV30 and TRBJ1-1; D not resolved. Trimming cost V 0 bases and J 0 bases, with 5 bases left between them. In germline, CDR1 is GTSNPN, CDR2 SVGIG (reference sequence). The CDR3 contains 13 residues. The CDR3 DNA reads TGTGCCTGGAGTGTTACAGTGAACACTGAAGCTTTCTTT. This sequence encodes CAWSVTVNTEAFF.

The DNA of the CDR3 is TGTGCCAGCAGTGAGACTGAAATTGGGGCCAACGTCCTGACTTTC. It yields the protein CASSETEIGANVLTF. The chain has TRBV2 and TRBJ2-6; D call uncertain. The CDR3 is made up of 15 amino acids. Trimming took off 3 bases at V and 3 bases at J, with 9 bases between the two ends. Germline loops: CDR1 SNHLY, CDR2 FYNNEI.

There are a few counts of this clone. This chain links TRBV4-3 with TRBJ2-5; 7 positions match TRBD2. The germline V gene encodes CDR1 LGHNA and CDR2 YSLEER. The CDR3 sequence is 16 residues long. The V segment lost 4 bases and the J segment 2 bases; nucleotides outside the gene matches: 10. The chain's CDR3 is CASSRERAAGQETQYF. The DNA for the CDR3 is TGCGCCAGCAGCCGGGAGAGGGCAGCGGGACAAGAGACCCAGTACTTC.

A few counts support this clone. The J gene is TRBJ2-4, the V gene TRBV5-1; D perhaps matches TRBD2 (6 bases). The ends were cut back, 0 bases at V and 8 bases at J, with 12 bases in the middle. The length of the CDR3 is 14 residues. The germline V gene encodes CDR1 SGHRS and CDR2 YFSETQ. CDR3 loop: CASSLEEGSDIQYF. The CDR3 nucleotides are TGCGCCAGCAGCTTGGAGGAGGGATCGGACATTCAGTACTTC. Combining the CDR3 with reference TRBV5-1 and TRBJ2-4 gives the whole variable domain KAGVTQTPRYLIKTRGQQVTLSCSPISGHRSVSWYQQTPGQGLQFLFEYFSETQRNKGNFPGRFSGRQFSNSRSEMNVSTLELGDSALYLCASSLEEGSDIQYFGAGTRLSVL.